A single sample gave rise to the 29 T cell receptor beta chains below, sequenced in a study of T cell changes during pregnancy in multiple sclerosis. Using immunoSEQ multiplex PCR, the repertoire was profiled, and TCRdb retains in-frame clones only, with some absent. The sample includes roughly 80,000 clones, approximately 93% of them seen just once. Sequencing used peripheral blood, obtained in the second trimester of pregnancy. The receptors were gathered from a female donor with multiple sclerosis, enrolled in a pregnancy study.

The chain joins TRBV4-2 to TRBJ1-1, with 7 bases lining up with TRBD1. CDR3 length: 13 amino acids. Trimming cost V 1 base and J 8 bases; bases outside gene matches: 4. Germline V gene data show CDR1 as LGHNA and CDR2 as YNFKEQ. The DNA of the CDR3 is TGTGCCAGCAGCCAAGGGGCACAGGGGGAAGCTTTCTTT. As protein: CASSQGAQGEAFF.

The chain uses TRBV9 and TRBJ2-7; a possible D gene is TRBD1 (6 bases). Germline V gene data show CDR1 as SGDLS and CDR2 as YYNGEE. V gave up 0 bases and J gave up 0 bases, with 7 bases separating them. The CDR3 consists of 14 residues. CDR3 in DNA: TGTGCCAGCAGCGTAGACAGGGACTCCTACGAGCAGTACTTC. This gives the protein CASSVDRDSYEQYF.

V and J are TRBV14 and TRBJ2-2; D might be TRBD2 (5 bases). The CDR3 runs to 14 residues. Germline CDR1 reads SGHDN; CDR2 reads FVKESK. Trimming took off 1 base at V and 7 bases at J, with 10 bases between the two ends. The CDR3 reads CASSQVLGVGELFF. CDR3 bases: TGTGCCAGCAGCCAAGTTCTCGGGGTCGGGGAGCTGTTTTTT.

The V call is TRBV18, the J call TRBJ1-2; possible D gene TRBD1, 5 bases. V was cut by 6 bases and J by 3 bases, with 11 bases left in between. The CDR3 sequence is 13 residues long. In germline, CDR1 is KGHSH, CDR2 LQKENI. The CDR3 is CASSEDIYYGYTF. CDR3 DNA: TGTGCCAGCTCCGAGGACATCTACTATGGCTACACCTTC.

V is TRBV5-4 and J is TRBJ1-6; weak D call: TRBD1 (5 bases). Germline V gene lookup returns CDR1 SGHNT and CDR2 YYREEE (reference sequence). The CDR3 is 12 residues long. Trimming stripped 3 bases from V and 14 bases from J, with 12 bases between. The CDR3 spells CASSSWGLTLHF. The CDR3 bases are TGTGCCAGCAGCTCCTGGGGCCTTACCCTCCACTTT.

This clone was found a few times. In DNA, the CDR3 is TGTGCCAGCAGTGCGCAAATGCAGGCGGGTGAAGCTTTCTTT. It specifies CASSAQMQAGEAFF. The chain combines TRBV6-1 with TRBJ1-1; D call uncertain. CDR3 size: 14 residues. The V and J ends lost 4 bases and 7 bases respectively, with 16 bases between them. Germline-derived CDR1 and CDR2 are MNHNS and SASEGT.

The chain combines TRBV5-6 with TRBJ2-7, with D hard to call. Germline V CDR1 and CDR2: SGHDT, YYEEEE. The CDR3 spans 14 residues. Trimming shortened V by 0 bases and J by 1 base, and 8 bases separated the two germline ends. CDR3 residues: CASSLDRVSYEQYF. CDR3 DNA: TGTGCCAGCAGCTTGGATCGAGTATCCTACGAGCAGTACTTC.

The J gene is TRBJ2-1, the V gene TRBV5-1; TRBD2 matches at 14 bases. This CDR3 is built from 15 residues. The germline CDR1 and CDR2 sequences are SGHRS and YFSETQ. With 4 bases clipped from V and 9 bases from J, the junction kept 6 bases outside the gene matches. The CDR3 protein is CASSEGTSGGGEQFF. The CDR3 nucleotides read TGCGCCAGCAGCGAAGGGACTAGCGGGGGCGGTGAGCAGTTCTTC.

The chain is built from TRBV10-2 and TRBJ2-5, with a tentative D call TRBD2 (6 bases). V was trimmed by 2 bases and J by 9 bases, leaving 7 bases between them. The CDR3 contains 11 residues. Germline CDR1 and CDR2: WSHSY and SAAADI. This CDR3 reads CASSEGGAQYF. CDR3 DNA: TGCGCCAGCAGTGAGGGAGGGGCCCAGTACTTC.

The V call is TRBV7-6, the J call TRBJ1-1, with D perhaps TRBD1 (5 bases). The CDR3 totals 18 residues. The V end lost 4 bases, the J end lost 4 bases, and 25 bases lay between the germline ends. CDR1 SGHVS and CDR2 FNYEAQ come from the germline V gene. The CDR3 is CASSSKPWTRAGSTEAFF. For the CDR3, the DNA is TGTGCCAGCAGCTCTAAGCCGTGGACCAGGGCGGGAAGCACTGAAGCTTTCTTT.

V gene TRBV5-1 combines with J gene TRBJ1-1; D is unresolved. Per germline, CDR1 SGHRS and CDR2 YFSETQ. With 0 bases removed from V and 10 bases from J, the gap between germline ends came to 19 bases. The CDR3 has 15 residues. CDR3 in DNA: TGCGCCAGCAGCTTGGAACTCCATGGTTCATCCGGAGCTTTCTTT. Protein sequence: CASSLELHGSSGAFF.

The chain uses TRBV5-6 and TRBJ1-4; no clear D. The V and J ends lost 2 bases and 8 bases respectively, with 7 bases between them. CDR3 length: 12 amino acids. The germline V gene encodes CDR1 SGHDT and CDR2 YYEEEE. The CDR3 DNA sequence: TGTGCCAGCAGCTTTTCCAGGGAAAAACTGTTTTTT. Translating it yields CASSFSREKLFF. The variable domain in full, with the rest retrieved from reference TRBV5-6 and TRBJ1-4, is DAGVTQSPTHLIKTRGQQVTLRCSPKSGHDTVSWYQQALGQGPQFIFQYYEEEERQRGNFPDRFSGHQFPNYSSELNVNALLLGDSALYLCASSFSREKLFFGSGTQLSVL.

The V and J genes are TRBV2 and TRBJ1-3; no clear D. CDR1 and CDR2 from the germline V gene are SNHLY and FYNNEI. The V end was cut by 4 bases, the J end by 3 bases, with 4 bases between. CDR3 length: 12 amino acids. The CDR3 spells CASSVFGNTIYF. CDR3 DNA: TGTGCCAGCAGTGTCTTTGGAAACACCATATATTTT.

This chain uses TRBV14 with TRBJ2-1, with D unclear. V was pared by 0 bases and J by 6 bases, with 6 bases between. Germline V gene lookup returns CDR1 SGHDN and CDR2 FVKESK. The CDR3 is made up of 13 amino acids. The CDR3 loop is CASSQDSINEQFF. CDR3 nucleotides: TGTGCCAGCAGCCAAGATTCCATCAATGAGCAGTTCTTC.

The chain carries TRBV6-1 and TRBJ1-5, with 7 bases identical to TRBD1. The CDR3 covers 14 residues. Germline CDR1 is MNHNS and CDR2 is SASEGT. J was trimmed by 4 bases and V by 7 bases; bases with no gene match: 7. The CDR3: CASIRDSFNQPQHF. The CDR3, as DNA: TGTGCCAGCATCCGGGACAGCTTTAATCAGCCCCAGCATTTT.

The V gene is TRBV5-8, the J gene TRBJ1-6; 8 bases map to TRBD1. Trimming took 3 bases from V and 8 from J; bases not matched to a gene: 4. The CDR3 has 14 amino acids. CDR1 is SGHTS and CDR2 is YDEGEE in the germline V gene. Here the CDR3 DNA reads TGTGCCAGCAGCTGGGAGACAGGGGATTCACCCCTCCACTTT. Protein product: CASSWETGDSPLHF. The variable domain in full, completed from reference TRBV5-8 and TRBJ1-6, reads EAGVTQSPTHLIKTRGQQATLRCSPISGHTSVYWYQQALGLGLQFLLWYDEGEERNRGNFPPRFSGRQFPNYSSELNVNALELEDSALYLCASSWETGDSPLHFGNGTRLTVT.

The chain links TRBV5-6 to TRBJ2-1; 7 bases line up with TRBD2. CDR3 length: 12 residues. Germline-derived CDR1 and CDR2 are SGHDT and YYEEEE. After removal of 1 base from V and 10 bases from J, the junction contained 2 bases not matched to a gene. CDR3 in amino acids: CASSLSGEEQFF. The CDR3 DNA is TGTGCCAGCAGCTTGAGCGGGGAGGAGCAGTTCTTC.

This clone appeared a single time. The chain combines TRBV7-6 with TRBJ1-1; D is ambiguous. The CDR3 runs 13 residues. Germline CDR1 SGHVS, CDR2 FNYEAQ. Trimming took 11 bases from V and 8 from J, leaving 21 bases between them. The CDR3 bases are TGTGCCTCCACTTTATCCGGGTTGGCCGAAGCTTTCTTT. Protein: CASTLSGLAEAFF.

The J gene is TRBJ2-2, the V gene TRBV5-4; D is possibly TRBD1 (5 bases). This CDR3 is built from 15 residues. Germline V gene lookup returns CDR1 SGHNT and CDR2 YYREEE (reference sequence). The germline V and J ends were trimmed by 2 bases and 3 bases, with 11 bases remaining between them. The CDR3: CASSFGQGDTGELFF. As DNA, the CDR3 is TGTGCCAGCAGCTTTGGGCAGGGCGACACCGGGGAGCTGTTTTTT.

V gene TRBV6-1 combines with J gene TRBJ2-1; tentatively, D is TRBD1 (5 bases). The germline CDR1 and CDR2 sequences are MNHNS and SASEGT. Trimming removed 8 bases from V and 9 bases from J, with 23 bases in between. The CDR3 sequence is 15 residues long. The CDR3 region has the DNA TGTGCCAGCCGGCAGGACACGGCTGCAGCAGGTGAGCAGTTCTTC. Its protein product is CASRQDTAAAGEQFF.

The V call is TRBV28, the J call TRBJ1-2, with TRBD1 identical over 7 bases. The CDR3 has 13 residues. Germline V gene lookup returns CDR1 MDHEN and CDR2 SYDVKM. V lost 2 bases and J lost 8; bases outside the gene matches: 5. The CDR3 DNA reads TGTGCCAGCAGTTTAGAGGGGGCGCGGGGCTACACCTTC. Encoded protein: CASSLEGARGYTF.

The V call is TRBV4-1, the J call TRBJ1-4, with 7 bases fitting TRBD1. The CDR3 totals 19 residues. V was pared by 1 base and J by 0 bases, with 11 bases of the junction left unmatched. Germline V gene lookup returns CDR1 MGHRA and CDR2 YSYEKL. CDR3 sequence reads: CASSQGRTGPRPTNEKLFF. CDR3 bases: TGCGCCAGCAGCCAAGGCCGGACAGGTCCTCGGCCAACTAATGAAAAACTGTTTTTT.

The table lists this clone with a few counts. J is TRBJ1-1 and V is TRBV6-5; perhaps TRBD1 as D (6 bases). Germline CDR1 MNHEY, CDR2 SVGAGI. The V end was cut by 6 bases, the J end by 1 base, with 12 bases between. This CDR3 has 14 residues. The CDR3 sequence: CASRLTGANTEAFF. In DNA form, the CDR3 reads TGTGCCAGCAGGCTGACAGGAGCGAACACTGAAGCTTTCTTT.

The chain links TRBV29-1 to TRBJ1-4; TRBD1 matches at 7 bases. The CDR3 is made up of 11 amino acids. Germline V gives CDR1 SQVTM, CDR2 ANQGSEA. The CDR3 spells CGLTGDDKLFF. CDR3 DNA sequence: TGCGGACTCACAGGGGACGATAAACTGTTTTTT. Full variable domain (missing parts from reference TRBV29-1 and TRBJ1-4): SAVISQKPSRDICQRGTSLTIQCQVDSQVTMMFWYRQQPGQSLTLIATANQGSEATYESGFVIDKFPISRPNLTFSTLTVSNMSPEDSSIYLCGLTGDDKLFFGSGTQLSVL.

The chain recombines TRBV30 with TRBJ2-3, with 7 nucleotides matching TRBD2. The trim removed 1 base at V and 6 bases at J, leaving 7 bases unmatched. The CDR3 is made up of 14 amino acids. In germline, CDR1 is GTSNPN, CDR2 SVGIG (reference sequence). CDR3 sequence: CAWSALGGGDTQYF. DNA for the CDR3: TGTGCCTGGAGTGCCCTCGGGGGAGGGGATACGCAGTATTTT.

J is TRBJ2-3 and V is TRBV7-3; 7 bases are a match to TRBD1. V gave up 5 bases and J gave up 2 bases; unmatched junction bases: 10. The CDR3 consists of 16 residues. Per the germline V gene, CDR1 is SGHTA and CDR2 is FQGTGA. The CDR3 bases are TGTGCCAGCAGCCCCGACAGGGTACGCTACACAGATACGCAGTATTTT. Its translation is CASSPDRVRYTDTQYF.

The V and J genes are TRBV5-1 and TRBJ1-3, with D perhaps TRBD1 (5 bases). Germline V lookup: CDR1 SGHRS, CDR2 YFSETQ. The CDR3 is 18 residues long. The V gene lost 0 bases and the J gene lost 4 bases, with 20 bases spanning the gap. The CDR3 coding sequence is TGCGCCAGCAGCTTGGCACCCTTTACAGGAGCGAGCGGAAACACCATATATTTT. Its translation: CASSLAPFTGASGNTIYF.

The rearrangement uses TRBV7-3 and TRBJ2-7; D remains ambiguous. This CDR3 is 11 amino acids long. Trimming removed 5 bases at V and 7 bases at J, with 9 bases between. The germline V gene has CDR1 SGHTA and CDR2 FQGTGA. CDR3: CASSPAEEQYF. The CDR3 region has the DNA TGTGCCAGCAGCCCCGCAGAAGAGCAGTACTTC.

CDR3 region: CASSTRQGADTQYF. The DNA for the CDR3 is TGTGCCAGCAGTACTAGACAGGGGGCAGATACGCAGTATTTT. J is TRBJ2-3 and V is TRBV6-1; TRBD1 agrees at 9 bases. Germline trimming cut 5 bases from V and 4 bases from J; bases unmatched to any gene: 4. There are 14 residues in the CDR3. Germline V gene lookup returns CDR1 MNHNS and CDR2 SASEGT.